The clone carrying this TCR beta chain is medium-sized (0.01 to 0.1%). The data were taken from a study of graft-versus-host responses after intestinal transplantation. Study-wide points: Recipient marrow held GvH clones, some first seen in ileum or blood.

J gave up 8 bases and V 2 bases, and 4 bases lay outside the gene matches. The CDR3 runs 13 residues. Germline V gives CDR1 SNHLY, CDR2 FYNNEI. Some clones are missing from TCRdb's copy, which holds only in-frame ones; the method was immunoSEQ multiplex PCR. Altogether 2,300 or so clones are present, around 30% being singletons, with the ten largest covering about 5%. The material was alloreactive CD4+ T cells from a mixed lymphocyte reaction culture, obtained before transplantation. Subset: CFSE-low proliferating T cells sorted from roughly six-day pre-transplant mixed lymphocyte reaction (GvH or HvG direction). This sequence originates from a human patient who was an organ donor for intestinal transplantation. The chain is built from TRBV2 and TRBJ1-2; 8 bases map to TRBD1. This CDR3 reads CASSEQGARGYTF. The CDR3 nucleotides are TGTGCCAGCAGTGAACAGGGGGCGCGGGGCTACACCTTC.